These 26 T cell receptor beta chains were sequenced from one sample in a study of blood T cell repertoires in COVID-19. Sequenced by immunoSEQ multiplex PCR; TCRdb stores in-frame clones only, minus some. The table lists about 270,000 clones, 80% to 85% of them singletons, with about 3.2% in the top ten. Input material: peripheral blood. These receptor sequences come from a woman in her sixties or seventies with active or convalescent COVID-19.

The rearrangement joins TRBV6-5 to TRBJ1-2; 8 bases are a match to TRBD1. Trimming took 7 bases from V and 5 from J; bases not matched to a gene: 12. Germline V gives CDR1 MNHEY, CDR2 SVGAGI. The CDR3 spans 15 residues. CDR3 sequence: CASTRSPGGHYGYTF. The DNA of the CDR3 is TGTGCCAGCACCCGCTCTCCAGGGGGCCATTATGGCTACACCTTC.

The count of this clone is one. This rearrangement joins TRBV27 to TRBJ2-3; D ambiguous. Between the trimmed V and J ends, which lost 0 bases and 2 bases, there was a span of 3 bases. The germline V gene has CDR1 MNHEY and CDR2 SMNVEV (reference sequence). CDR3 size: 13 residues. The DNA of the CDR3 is TGTGCCAGCAGTTTATCTATCACAGATACGCAGTATTTT. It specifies CASSLSITDTQYF.

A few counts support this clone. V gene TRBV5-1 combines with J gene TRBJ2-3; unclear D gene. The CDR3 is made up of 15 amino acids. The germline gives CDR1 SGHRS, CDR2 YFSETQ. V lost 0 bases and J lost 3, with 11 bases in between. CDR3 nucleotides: TGCGCCAGCAGCTTGGAGTCCCTAGTGACAGATACGCAGTATTTT. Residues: CASSLESLVTDTQYF.

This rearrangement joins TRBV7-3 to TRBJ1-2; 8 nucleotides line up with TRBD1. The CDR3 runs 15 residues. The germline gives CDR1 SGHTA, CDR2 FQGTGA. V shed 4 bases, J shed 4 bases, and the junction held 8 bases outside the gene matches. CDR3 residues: CASSSGTGQIYGYTF. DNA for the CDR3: TGTGCCAGCAGCTCTGGGACAGGTCAAATCTATGGCTACACCTTC.

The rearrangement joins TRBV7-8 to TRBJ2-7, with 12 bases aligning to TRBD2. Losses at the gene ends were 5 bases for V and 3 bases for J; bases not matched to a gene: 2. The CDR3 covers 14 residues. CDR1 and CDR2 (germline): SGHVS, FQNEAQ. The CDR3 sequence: CASSPGLAGYEQYF. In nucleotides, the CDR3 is TGTGCCAGCAGCCCGGGACTAGCGGGCTACGAGCAGTACTTC.

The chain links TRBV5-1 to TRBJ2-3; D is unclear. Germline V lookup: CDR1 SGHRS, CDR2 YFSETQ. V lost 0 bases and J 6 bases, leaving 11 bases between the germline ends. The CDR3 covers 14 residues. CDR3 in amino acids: CASSLDSPWDTQYF. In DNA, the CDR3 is TGCGCCAGCAGCTTGGACTCCCCTTGGGATACGCAGTATTTT.

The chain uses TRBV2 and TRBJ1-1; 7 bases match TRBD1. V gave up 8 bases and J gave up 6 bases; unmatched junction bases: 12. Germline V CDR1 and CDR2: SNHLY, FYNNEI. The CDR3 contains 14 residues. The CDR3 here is CASLTGVGGPEAFF. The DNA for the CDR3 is TGTGCCAGCCTCACAGGGGTCGGGGGACCTGAAGCTTTCTTT.

The DNA of the CDR3 is TGTGCCAGCAATCCGGGACACTCTAATGGGGAGCAGTACTTC. Amino acid sequence: CASNPGHSNGEQYF. The chain is built from TRBV6-6 and TRBJ2-7, with D perhaps TRBD1 (6 bases). V was shortened by 7 bases and J by 7 bases, with 20 bases between the two germline ends. The CDR3 is 14 amino acids. Germline V lookup: CDR1 MNHNY, CDR2 SVGAGI (reference sequence).

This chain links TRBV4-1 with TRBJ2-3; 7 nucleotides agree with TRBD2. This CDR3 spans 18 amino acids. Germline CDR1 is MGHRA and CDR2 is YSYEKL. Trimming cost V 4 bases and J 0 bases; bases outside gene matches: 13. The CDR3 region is CASSLLGGAGESTDTQYF. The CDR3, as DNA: TGCGCCAGCAGCCTCCTCGGCGGGGCGGGGGAGAGCACAGATACGCAGTATTTT.

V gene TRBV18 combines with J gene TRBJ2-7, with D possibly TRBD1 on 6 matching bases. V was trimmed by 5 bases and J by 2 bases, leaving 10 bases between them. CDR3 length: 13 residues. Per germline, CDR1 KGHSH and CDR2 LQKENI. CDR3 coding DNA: TGTGCCAGCTCAATCACAGGGCCCTACGAGCAGTACTTC. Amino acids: CASSITGPYEQYF.

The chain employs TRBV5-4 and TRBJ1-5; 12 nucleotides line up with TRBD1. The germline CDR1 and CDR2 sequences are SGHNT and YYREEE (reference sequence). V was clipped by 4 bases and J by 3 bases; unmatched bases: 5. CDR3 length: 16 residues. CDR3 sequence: CASSRPGQGANQPQHF. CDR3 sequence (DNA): TGTGCCAGCAGCCGTCCGGGACAGGGGGCCAATCAGCCCCAGCATTTT.

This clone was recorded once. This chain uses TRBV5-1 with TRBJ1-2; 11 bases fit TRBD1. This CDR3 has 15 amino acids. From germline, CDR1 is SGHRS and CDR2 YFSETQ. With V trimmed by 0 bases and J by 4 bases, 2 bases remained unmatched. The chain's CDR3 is CASSLGTGGLYGYTF. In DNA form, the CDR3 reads TGCGCCAGCAGCTTGGGGACAGGGGGCCTCTATGGCTACACCTTC.

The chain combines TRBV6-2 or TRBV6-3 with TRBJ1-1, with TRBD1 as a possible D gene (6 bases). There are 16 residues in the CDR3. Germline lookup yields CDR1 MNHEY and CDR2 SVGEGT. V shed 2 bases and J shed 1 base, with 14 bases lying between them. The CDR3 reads CASSYGPGGTNTEAFF. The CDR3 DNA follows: TGTGCCAGCAGTTACGGGCCGGGGGGCACGAACACTGAAGCTTTCTTT.

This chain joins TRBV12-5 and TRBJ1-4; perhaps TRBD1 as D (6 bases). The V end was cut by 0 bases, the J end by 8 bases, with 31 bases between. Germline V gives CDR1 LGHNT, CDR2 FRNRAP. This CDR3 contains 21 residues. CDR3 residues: CASGLVQGPLLNEGSSEKLFF. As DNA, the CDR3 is TGTGCTAGTGGTTTGGTACAGGGCCCCCTACTGAACGAGGGGTCCAGCGAAAAACTGTTTTTT.

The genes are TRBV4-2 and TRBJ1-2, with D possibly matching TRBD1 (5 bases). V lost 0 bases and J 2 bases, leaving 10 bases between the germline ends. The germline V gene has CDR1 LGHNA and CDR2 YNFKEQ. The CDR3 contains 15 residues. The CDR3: CASSQDHGGNYGYTF. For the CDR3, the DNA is TGTGCCAGCAGCCAAGATCATGGGGGGAACTATGGCTACACCTTC.

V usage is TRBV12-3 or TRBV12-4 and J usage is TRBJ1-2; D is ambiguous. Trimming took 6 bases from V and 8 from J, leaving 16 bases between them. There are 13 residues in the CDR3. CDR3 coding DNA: TGTGCCAGCAGCACCTGGCGGTCTGACGGCTACACCTTC. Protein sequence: CASSTWRSDGYTF.

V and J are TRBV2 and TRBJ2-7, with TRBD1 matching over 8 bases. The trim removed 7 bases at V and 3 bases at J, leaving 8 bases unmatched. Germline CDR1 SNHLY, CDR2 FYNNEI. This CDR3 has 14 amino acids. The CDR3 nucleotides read TGTGCCAGCATCTCCCGGGACAGGAGCTACGAGCAGTACTTC. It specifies CASISRDRSYEQYF.

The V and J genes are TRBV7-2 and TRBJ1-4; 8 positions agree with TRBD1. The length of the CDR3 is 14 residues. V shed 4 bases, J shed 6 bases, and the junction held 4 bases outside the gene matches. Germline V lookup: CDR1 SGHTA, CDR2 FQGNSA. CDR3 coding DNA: TGTGCCAGCAGCTCAACAGGGGGTCATGAAAAACTGTTTTTT. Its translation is CASSSTGGHEKLFF. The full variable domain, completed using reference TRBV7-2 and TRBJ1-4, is GAGVSQSPSNKVTEKGKDVELRCDPISGHTALYWYRQSLGQGLEFLIYFQGNSAPDKSGLPSDRFSAERTGGSVSTLTIQRTQQEDSAVYLCASSSTGGHEKLFFGSGTQLSVL.

This CDR3 reads CASSYRAGGSADTQYF. DNA for the CDR3: TGTGCCAGCAGTTACCGGGCGGGGGGTAGTGCAGATACGCAGTATTTT. The chain employs TRBV6-2 or TRBV6-3 and TRBJ2-3, with 8 nucleotides matching TRBD2. CDR1 and CDR2 from the germline V gene are MNHEY and SVGEGT. Germline trimming cut 2 bases from V and 4 bases from J; bases unmatched to any gene: 8. This CDR3 spans 16 amino acids.

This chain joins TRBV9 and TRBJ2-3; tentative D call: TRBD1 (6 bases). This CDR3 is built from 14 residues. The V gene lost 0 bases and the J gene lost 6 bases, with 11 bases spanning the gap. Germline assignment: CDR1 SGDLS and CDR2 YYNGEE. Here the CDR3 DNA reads TGTGCCAGCAGCGTAGACCAGGGGTCGGATACGCAGTATTTT. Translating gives CASSVDQGSDTQYF.

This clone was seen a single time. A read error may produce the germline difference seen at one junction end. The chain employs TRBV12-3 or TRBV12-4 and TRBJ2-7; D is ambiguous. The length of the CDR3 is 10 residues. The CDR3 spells CASSFHELVF. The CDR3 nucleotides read TGTGCCAGCAGTTTCCATGAACTGGTCTTC.

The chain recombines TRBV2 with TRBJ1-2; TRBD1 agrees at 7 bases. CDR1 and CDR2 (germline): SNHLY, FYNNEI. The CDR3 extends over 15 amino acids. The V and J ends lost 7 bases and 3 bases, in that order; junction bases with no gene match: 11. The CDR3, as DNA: TGTGCCAGCACCAAGGGTAGAACAGGGGACTATGGCTACACCTTC. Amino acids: CASTKGRTGDYGYTF.

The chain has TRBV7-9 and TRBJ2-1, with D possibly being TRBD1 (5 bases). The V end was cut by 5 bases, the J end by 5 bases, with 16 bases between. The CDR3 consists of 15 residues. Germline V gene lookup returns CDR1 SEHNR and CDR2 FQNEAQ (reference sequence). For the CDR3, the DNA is TGTGCCAGCAGCCTACCTCTAGACAGAAACAATGAGCAGTTCTTC. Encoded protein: CASSLPLDRNNEQFF.

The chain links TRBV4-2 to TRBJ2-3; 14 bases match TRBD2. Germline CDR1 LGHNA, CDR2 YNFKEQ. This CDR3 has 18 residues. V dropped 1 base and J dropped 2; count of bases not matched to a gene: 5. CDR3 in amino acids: CASSQAGLAGDTTDTQYF. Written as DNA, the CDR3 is TGTGCCAGCAGCCAAGCGGGACTAGCGGGGGATACCACAGATACGCAGTATTTT.

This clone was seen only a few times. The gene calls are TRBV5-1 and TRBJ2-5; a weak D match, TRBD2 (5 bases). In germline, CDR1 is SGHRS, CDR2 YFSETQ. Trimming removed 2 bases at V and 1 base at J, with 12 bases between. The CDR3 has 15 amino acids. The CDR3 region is CASSFTGYSQETQYF. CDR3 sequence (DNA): TGCGCCAGCAGCTTTACGGGGTATAGCCAAGAGACCCAGTACTTC. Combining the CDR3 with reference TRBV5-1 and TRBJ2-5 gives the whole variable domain KAGVTQTPRYLIKTRGQQVTLSCSPISGHRSVSWYQQTPGQGLQFLFEYFSETQRNKGNFPGRFSGRQFSNSRSEMNVSTLELGDSALYLCASSFTGYSQETQYFGPGTRLLVL.

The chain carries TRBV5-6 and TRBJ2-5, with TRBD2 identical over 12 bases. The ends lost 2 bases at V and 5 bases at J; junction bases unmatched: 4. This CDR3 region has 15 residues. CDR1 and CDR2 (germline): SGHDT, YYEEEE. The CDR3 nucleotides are TGTGCCAGCAGCTTCGCTAGCGGGGGGGAGGAGACCCAGTACTTC. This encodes CASSFASGGEETQYF.